The subject of this entry is one T cell receptor beta chain. Its specificity is unknown. Donors were nominally healthy when sampled, though unrecorded immune exposures were likely. These data come from a study of cytomegalovirus exposure and HLA in healthy donors. Study-level points and caveats: As immune exposure information, only CMV serostatus was available.

Primers: 60 Vbeta forward and 13 Jbeta reverse. Per the authors' pipeline: Roughly 11 million shared chains were among the 80 million or so unique TCR beta chains that a later analysis counted. This table comes from immunoSEQ multiplex PCR, and its TCRdb copy is limited to in-frame clones, with some not included. V, J and clone size derive from that table, while D and trimming were established from the DNA sequence. The sample shows some 150,000 clones, roughly 80% of them seen only once. Germline CDR1 MNHNY, CDR2 SVGAGI (reference sequence). The germline V and J ends were trimmed by 2 bases and 1 base, with 2 bases remaining between them. This CDR3 has 13 amino acids.

The chain is built from TRBV6-6 and TRBJ2-2; D remains ambiguous. The receptor comes from a woman aged 40 to 55 in good health and CMV-seropositive. Sample: PBMCs. CDR3 sequence (DNA): TGTGCCAGCAGTTACCAGAACACCGGGGAGCTGTTTTTT. This gives the protein CASSYQNTGELFF.